The T cell receptor beta chain under discussion was sequenced for a study of shared clonotypes between healthy human individuals (dated by TCRdb to 2018 to 2020). Background on the whole study: The cohort comprised a couple of women and a few men aged 18 to 49 years. For each donor, CD4 naive and CD4 memory were each run on three plates, CD8 naive on two plates, and CD8 memory on one plate. To estimate repertoire size and how much clonotype sharing occurs between individuals, the study deeply sequenced the blood TCR repertoires of several healthy adults. To increase sequencing depth and limit assay-specific biases, different laboratories used diverse techniques to prepare libraries and sequence TCR repertoires. Per donor, leukapheresis produced somewhere between about 0.8 and 9 billion PBMCs.

Using the deep immunoSEQ assay, TCR CDR3 regions were amplified from genomic DNA by multiplex PCR. Extracted genomic DNA from each cell subset was distributed evenly across all wells of several immunoSEQ 96-well plates, and each plate was treated as a replicate. For sorted subsets, 150 to 250 ng genomic DNA, equal to approximately 30,000 T cell genomes, was loaded into each replicate PCR. Purified libraries were measured with a Qubit 3.0 fluorometer, size-checked on a Bioanalyzer 2100, and measured again with the KAPA Library Quantification kit. A separate single-read 150-cycle Illumina NextSeq 550 flow cell was used to sequence each immunoSEQ 96-well plate. As for the authors' bioinformatics: The immunoSEQ output contained only junctional sequences without quality scores, so filtering could not match that applied to full-length reads. To assign V/J genes and CDR3, sequences were annotated against IMGT germline references using PyIR, a Python wrapper for IgBLAST v1.9. Reads were removed for weak V/J assignments (E-value above 1e-6), missing CDR3, stop codons, out-of-frame junctions, or ambiguous translated residues. V3J clonotypes were defined as sequences sharing an identical inferred V gene, J gene, and CDR3 amino acid sequence. The percentage overlap between two repertoires was calculated by dividing the number of shared unique clonotypes by the size of the smaller repertoire. Repertoire richness was assessed with RTK rarefaction, the Chao1 estimator, and Recon v2.1 estimates of unobserved clonotypes. For all TCRbeta clonotypes obtained by the gDNA method from four donors, generation probabilities were computed with OLGA. Here the immuneACCESS table is served through TCRdb, limited to in-frame sequences with V and J called. Missing clones are a known gap in these copies; in checked studies unresolved V genes cover under half, and the rest lacks a known reason. That table gives V, J and clone size, and the DNA gave D and trimming. The sample profile shows approximately 840,000 clones; roughly 96% of them were found once. Of the sample, less than 0.25% is held by the ten largest clones.

General conclusions and limits of the study: Clonotypes shared by all four sorted-subset donors showed higher generation probabilities than non-shared clonotypes. Estimated clonotype richness was generally larger for naive than for memory subsets. Pairwise subsampling led to the expectation that sequencing depth would affect the degree of clonotype sharing among donors. The genetic and exposure-history diversity represented was limited by the small number of donors. Even with the large sequencing depth, rarefaction of the sorted-subset datasets indicated that sequencing was incomplete. Across several donors, 4.5% to 6.5% of naive CD4, roughly 3.5% of naive CD8, 2% to 2.5% of memory CD4, and approximately 0.42% of memory CD8 clonotypes were shared. Sampling was restricted to blood, and TCR repertoires in tissue are likely to differ from TCR repertoires in blood.

CD8 naive samples consisted of CD45RO-negative cells that were positively selected for CCR7, yielding a CD45RA+CCR7+ population without TemRA cells. The donors were healthy, HIV-negative adults with no recently reported acute infections or vaccinations. Every donor was a Caucasian adult residing in Nashville, Tennessee, USA. Blood was obtained by leukapheresis, after which PBMCs were separated by Ficoll-Histopaque density gradient centrifugation and cryopreserved in liquid nitrogen vapor phase. Analytical flow cytometry was used to check the purity and quantity of every magnetically sorted T cell population. Each sorted fraction had its genomic DNA isolated and then quantified by UV absorbance on a Nanodrop 2000c. To note about this clone: Its cognate antigen has yet to be identified. Within one base of it there is no much larger clone, and no base qualities were kept.

The material sequenced was naive CD8+ T cells sorted from blood. Sample cell subset or site, as interpreted from the label and publication: CD45RA+CCR7+. The sequence was collected from a man younger than 40 in good health.

The DNA reads as follows: TGTGCCAGCAGCGATGGGACAGGGGACCCGTTATTAAGGACCGGGGAGCTGTTTTTT. This sequence encodes CASSDGTGDPLLRTGELFF. The chain couples TRBV5-8 to TRBJ2-2; TRBD1 matches 10 bases in the middle. The germline V gene supplies CDR1 SGHTS and CDR2 YDEGEE. V and J are trimmed by 4 bases and 5 bases, and the gene matches miss 17 bases of the junction. The CDR3 runs 19 residues from the cysteine to the phenylalanine. The only DNA kept is the CDR3, 57 bases in frame from the first base.